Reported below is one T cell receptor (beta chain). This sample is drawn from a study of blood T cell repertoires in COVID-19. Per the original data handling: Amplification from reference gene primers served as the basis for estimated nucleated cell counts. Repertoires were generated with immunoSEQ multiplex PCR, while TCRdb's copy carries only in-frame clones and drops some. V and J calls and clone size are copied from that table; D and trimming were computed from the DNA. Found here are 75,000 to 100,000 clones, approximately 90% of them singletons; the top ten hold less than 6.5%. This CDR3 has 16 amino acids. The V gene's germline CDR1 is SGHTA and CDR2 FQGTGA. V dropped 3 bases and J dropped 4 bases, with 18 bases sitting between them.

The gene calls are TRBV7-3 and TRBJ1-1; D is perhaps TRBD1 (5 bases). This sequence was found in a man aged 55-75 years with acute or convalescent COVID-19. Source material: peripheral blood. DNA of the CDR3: TGTGCCAGCAGCTTCGGAATTGGGGCAGGGATCACTGAAGCTTTCTTT. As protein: CASSFGIGAGITEAFF. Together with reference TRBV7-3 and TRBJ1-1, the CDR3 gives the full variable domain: GAGVSQTPSNKVTEKGKYVELRCDPISGHTALYWYRQSLGQGPEFLIYFQGTGAADDSGLPNDRFFAVRPEGSVSTLKIQRTERGDSAVYLCASSFGIGAGITEAFFGQGTRLTVV.